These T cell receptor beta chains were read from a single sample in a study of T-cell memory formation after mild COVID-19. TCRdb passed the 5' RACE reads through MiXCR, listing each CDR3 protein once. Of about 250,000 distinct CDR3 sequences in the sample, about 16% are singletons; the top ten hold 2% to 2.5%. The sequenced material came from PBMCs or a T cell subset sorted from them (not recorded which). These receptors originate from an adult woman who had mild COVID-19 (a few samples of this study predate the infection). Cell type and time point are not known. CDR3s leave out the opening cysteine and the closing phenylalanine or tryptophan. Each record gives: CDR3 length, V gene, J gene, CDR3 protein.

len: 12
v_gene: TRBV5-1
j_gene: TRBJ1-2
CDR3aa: ASSPEGGAYGYT

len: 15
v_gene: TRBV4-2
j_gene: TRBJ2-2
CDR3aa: ASSSRLGWSVNGELF

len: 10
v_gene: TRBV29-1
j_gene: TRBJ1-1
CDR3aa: SVDRGSLKAF

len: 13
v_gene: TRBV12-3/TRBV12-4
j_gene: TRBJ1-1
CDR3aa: ASSTLGLMNTEAF

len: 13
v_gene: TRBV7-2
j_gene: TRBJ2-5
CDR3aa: ASSFDPGLGETQY

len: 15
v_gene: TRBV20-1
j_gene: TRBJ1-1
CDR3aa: SASGYRDAWSNTEAF

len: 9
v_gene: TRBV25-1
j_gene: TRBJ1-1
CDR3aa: ASSVGTEAF

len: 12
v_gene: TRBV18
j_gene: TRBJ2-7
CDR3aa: ASSPGTDAYEQY

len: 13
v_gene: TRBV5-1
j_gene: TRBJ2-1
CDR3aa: ASSLEGRGPLGQF

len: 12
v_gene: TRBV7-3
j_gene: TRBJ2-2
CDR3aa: ASSSGQPTGELF

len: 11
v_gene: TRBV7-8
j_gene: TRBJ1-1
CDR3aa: ASSLVVETEAF

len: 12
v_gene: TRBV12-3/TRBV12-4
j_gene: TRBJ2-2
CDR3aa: ASTGTANTGELF

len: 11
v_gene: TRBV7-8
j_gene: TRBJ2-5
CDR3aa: ASSLSREETQY

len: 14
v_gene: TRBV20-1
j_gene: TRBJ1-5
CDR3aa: SARGAQGASNQPQH

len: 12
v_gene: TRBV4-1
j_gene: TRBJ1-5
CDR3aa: ASSQDQGYQPQH

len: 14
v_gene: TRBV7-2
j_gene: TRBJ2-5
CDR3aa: ASSLAHTGGQETQY

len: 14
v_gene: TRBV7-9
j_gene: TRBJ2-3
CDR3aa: ASSLSGRGQTDTQY

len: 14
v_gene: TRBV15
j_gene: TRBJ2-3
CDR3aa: ATVRGRVYRTDTQY

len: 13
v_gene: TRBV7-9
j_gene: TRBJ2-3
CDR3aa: ASSLVRFGTDTQY

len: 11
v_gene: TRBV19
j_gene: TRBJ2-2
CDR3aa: ASSIPWAGELF

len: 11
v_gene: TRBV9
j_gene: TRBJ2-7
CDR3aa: ASSRPGGYEQY

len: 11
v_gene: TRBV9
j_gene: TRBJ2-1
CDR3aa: ASSVVGYNEQF